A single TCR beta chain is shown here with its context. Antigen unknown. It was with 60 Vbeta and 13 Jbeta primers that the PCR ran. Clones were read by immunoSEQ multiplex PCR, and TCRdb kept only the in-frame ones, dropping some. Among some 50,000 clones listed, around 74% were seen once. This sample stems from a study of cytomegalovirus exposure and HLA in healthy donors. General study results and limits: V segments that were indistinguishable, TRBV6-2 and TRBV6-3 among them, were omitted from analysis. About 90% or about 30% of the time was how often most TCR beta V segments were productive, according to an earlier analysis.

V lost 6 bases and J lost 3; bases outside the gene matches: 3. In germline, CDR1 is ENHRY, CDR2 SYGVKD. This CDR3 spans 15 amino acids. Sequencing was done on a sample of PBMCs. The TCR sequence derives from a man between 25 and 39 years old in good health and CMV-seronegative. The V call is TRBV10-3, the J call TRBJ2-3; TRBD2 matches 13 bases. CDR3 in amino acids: CAISGTSGNTDTQYF. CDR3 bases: TGTGCCATCAGCGGGACTAGCGGGAATACAGATACGCAGTATTTT.